This TCR beta chain comes out of a study of OX40 agonist ivuxolimab in advanced cancers. Regarding the complete study: Ivuxolimab, which targeted the costimulatory receptor OX40 (CD134), was an agonistic, fully human IgG2 monoclonal antibody. The paper reports the monotherapy dose-escalation portion (N of about 51 patients) of the phase I ivuxolimab trial. Intravenous ivuxolimab was administered to patients every 2 weeks at six dose levels: 0.01, 0.1, 0.3, 1.5, 3 and 10 mg/kg. Patients were allowed to have had prior anti-PD-1, anti-PD-L1 or anti-CTLA-4 therapy, and around 43% of the dose-escalation patients had been treated with checkpoint inhibitors. Partial responses were achieved by three dose-escalation patients, of whom one had hepatocellular carcinoma and two had cutaneous melanoma. The point of sequencing TCRbeta in the periphery was to test whether ivuxolimab changed TCR sequence diversity and drove clonal T-cell expansion. Of the 50 or so patients in dose escalation, some 20 had hepatocellular carcinoma, some 15 had melanoma, 9 had renal cell carcinoma and 9 had head and neck cancer. In the dose-escalation cohort, around four fifths of patients were male, and the mean age was around 60 years with a range of roughly 20 to 85. The investigation overall reported the following: In partial responders in the 0.1-3.0 mg/kg groups, normalized peripheral clonal expansion was found to be among the lowest, especially among CD8+ T cells. Clonal expansion of both CD4+ and CD8+ blood T cells was observed from baseline to week 6 at doses 0.1 to 3.0 mg/kg. After ivuxolimab, CD8+ T cells had more expanded clones than CD4+ T cells on average. Low levels of normalized T-cell clonal expansion were also seen in some patients who did not respond. The antigen specificity of the clonally expanded peripheral T cells was not determined.

Genomic DNA was extracted from sorted cells for sequencing of the TCRbeta CDR3 region. TCRbeta CDR3 regions were sequenced using the immunoSEQ Assay. TCRdb limited this immuneACCESS table to in-frame rearrangements with V and J called. A share of clones is missing; checked studies link under half to unresolved V genes, and the rest is unexplained. The sample has fewer than 15,000 clones on record, roughly 80% of them singletons. In total, the top ten clones hold under 40% of the sample. The trial excluded patients who had a history of autoimmune disease or who were on systemic immunosuppression. In every dose cohort, peripheral blood was drawn for TCR sequencing at baseline, cycle 4 day 1, and cycle 7 day 1. Samples came from an open-label, multicenter, first-in-human phase I dose-escalation trial of ivuxolimab. The trial enrolled adults with locally advanced or metastatic head and neck squamous cell, hepatocellular, melanoma or renal cell carcinoma. Before TCR sequencing, CD4+ T cells and CD8+ T cells from peripheral blood were sorted into separate populations.

The V and J ends are trimmed by 4 bases and 3 bases, leaving 11 bases between them. According to the germline V gene, CDR1 reads SGHDT and CDR2 reads YYEEEE. The CDR3 runs 13 residues from the cysteine to the phenylalanine. CDR3 DNA is the only sequence kept; it has 39 bases, read in frame from the first base. Note on this clone: Its target antigen remains unknown. Nothing much larger sits one base from this clone, and base qualities are not available.

The rearrangement joined TRBV5-6 to TRBJ2-7; no D segment can be confidently identified. This sequence originates from an adult with an advanced solid tumor such as melanoma, head and neck, liver or kidney cancer. This sample comprised CD4+ or CD8+ T cells sorted from blood, obtained in a trial of the OX40 agonist ivuxolimab. The CDR3 is CASSLGPGYEQYF. The DNA reads TGTGCCAGCAGCCTCGGACCCGGCTACGAGCAGTACTTC.